This is a list of T cell receptor beta chains from one sample in a study of CD8+ T cells in alopecia areata. Sequencing used immunoSEQ multiplex PCR; TCRdb keeps in-frame clones, though not all of them. The data show roughly 250,000 clones, with 65% to 70% seen just once and about 1.3% held by the top ten. Sequences were derived from CD4+ T cells sorted from blood, sampled at week 0. The receptor source for this set is a human donor with alopecia areata. CDR3s include the opening cysteine and the closing phenylalanine or tryptophan. The D gene is left open where the match is weak. Clone size is stated in some rows and not others, as once, few, many or a class when expanded.

>NA|TRBD1|TRBJ1-1|TRBV9
TGTGCCAGCAGCGCGGCAGGGGGCATGAACACTGAAGCTTTCTTT
CASSAAGGMNTEAFF
>NA|NA|TRBJ2-1|TRBV29-1
TGCAGCGTTTTTTGGGAGATCTCCTACAATGAGCAGTTCTTC
CSVFWEISYNEQFF
>NA|NA|TRBJ2-5|TRBV29-1
TGCAGCGTTGAACTGTCATCGGCGTACTTC
CSVELSSAYF
>few|TRBD2|TRBJ2-1|TRBV19
TGTGCCAGTAGTAGTCGGCGGGGGGGGCGCTCCTACAATGAGCAGTTCTTC
CASSSRRGGRSYNEQFF
>few|TRBD1|TRBJ1-6|TRBV9
TGTGCCAGCAGCGTAGCCGGGACAGGGGCATCACCCCTCCACTTT
CASSVAGTGASPLHF
>NA|TRBD1|TRBJ2-2|TRBV9
TGTGCCAGCAGCGTAACTTCAGGGGGAAGGATTGGCGGGGAGCTGTTTTTT
CASSVTSGGRIGGELFF
>NA|NA|TRBJ2-5|TRBV7-3
TGTGCCAGCAGCTTAACGCGGGCAGAAGAGACCCAGTACTTC
CASSLTRAEETQYF
>few|NA|TRBJ2-1|TRBV29-1
TGCAGCGTTCCACGGGGGTTATACAATGAGCAGTTCTTC
CSVPRGLYNEQFF
>NA|TRBD2|TRBJ2-3|TRBV10-3
TGTGCCATCAGTCACATCCCCAGCGGGGGGGCCAGAGATACGCAGTATTTT
CAISHIPSGGARDTQYF
>NA|NA|TRBJ2-3|TRBV29-1
TGCAGCCTCTCTTGGGGGTACACAGATACGCAGTATTTT
CSLSWGYTDTQYF
>NA|NA|TRBJ1-1|TRBV30
TGTGCCTGGAGTGTACTTATGGGGCGAGAAGCTTTCTTT
CAWSVLMGREAFF
>NA|TRBD1|TRBJ2-7|TRBV5-1
TGCGCCAGCAGCCTCGGGACAGGGGAAAAGCAGTACTTC
CASSLGTGEKQYF
>NA|NA|TRBJ1-2|TRBV2
TGTGCCAGCAGTGAGGGCCGGTCAGGGGAGTTTGGCTACACCTTC
CASSEGRSGEFGYTF
>few|NA|TRBJ1-5|TRBV11-2
TGTGCCAGCAGCAAGACAGGATTGAACAATCAGCCCCAGCATTTT
CASSKTGLNNQPQHF
>few|TRBD1|TRBJ2-1|TRBV30
TGTGCCTCAAGACAGGGGGTCAATGAGCAGTTCTTC
CASRQGVNEQFF
>NA|NA|TRBJ1-5|TRBV30
TGTGCCTGGAGTGGGGGGCAGGGCAATCAGCCCCAGCATTTT
CAWSGGQGNQPQHF
>NA|NA|TRBJ2-5|TRBV11-2
TGTGCCAGCAGCTTATTGGGTGAGACCCAGTACTTC
CASSLLGETQYF
>NA|TRBD1|TRBJ1-2|TRBV29-1
TGCAGCGCCGAGGACAGGGGGCGCATCTATGGCTACACCTTC
CSAEDRGRIYGYTF
>few|TRBD2|TRBJ2-3|TRBV6-5
TGTGCCAGCAGTTACGAAGTAGCGGGGGGCACAGATACGCAGTATTTT
CASSYEVAGGTDTQYF
>NA|NA|TRBJ2-1|TRBV19
TGTGCCAGTAGTATAACAGCTTCGAGCTCCTACAATGAGCAGTTCTTC
CASSITASSSYNEQFF
>NA|NA|TRBJ1-1|TRBV25-1
TGTGCCAGCAGCTGGAAGAACACTGAAGCTTTCTTT
CASSWKNTEAFF
>few|NA|TRBJ2-2|TRBV29-1
TGCAGCGCCCTTCTGATAATGAACACCGGGGAGCTGTTTTTT
CSALLIMNTGELFF
>few|NA|TRBJ2-7|TRBV27
TGTGCCAGCAGTTTACAGGGGCTCATCTACGAGCAGTACTTC
CASSLQGLIYEQYF
>NA|TRBD2|TRBJ2-2|TRBV27
TGTGCCAGCCGAGGACTAGCGTTGAACACCGGGGAGCTGTTTTTT
CASRGLALNTGELFF
>NA|NA|TRBJ1-1|TRBV29-1
TGCAGCGTCAGAAACCTAAACACTGAAGCTTTCTTT
CSVRNLNTEAFF
>NA|NA|TRBJ1-4|TRBV5-6
TGTGCCAGCAGCTTTGGGAGGACGACAAAACTGTTTTTT
CASSFGRTTKLFF
>NA|NA|TRBJ1-2|TRBV4-3
TGCGCCAGCAGCCAAGAATCCGGACAGAAAGGCTATGGCTACACCTTC
CASSQESGQKGYGYTF
>NA|TRBD1|TRBJ1-2|TRBV6-6
TGTGCCAGCAGCCCAGGGACAGGTGAAGGCTACACCTTC
CASSPGTGEGYTF
>NA|NA|TRBJ2-1|TRBV7-8
TGTGCCAGCAGCCGCGGTCCCTACAATGAGCAGTTCTTC
CASSRGPYNEQFF